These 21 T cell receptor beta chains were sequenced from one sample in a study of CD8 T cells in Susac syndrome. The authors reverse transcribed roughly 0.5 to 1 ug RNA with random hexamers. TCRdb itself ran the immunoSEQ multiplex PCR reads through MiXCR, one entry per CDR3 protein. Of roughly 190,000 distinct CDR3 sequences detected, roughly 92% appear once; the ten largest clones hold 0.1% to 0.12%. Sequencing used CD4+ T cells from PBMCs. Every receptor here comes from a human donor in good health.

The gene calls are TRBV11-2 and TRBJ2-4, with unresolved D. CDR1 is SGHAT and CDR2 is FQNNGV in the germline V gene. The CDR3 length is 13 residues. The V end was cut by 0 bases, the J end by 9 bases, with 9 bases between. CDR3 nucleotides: TGTGCCAGCAGCTTAGATTCGATGGGCATTCAGTACTTC. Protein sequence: CASSLDSMGIQYF. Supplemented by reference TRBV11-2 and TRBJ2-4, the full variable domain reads EAGVAQSPRYKIIEKRQSVAFWCNPISGHATLYWYQQILGQGPKLLIQFQNNGVVDDSQLPKDRFSAERLKGVDSTLKIQPAKLEDSAVYLCASSLDSMGIQYFGAGTRLSVL.

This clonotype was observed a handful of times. The CDR3 reads CASSLIRGTEAFF. As DNA, the CDR3 is TGTGCCAGCAGCTTAATCAGGGGAACTGAAGCTTTCTTT. V is TRBV7-3 and J is TRBJ1-1, with a weak D call TRBD1 (6 bases). The V gene's germline CDR1 is SGHTA and CDR2 FQGTGA. V lost 1 base and J lost 5, with 8 bases in between. This CDR3 is built from 13 residues.

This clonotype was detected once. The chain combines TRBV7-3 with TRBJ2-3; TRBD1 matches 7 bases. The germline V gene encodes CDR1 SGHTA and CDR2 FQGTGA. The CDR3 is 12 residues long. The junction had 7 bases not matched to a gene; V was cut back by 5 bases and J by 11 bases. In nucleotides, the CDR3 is TGTGCCAGCAGCGCCACAGGGGAAGGGCAGTATTTT. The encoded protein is CASSATGEGQYF.

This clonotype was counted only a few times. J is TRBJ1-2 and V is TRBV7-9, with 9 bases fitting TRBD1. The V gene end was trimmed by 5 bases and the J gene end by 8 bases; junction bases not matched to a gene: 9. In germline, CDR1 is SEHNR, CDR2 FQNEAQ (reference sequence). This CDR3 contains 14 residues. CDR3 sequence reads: CASSLPGQGGGYTF. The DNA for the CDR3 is TGTGCCAGCAGCCTCCCGGGACAGGGAGGAGGCTACACCTTC. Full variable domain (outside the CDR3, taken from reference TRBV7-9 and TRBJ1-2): DTGVSQNPRHKITKRGQNVTFRCDPISEHNRLYWYRQTLGQGPEFLTYFQNEAQLEKSRLLSDRFSAERPKGSFSTLEIQRTEQGDSAMYLCASSLPGQGGGYTFGSGTRLTVV.

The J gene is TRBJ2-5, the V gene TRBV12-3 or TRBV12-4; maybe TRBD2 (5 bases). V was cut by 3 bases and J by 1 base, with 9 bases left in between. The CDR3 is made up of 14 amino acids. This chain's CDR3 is CASSLMAGQETQYF. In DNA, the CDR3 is TGTGCCAGCAGTTTGATGGCGGGCCAAGAGACCCAGTACTTC.

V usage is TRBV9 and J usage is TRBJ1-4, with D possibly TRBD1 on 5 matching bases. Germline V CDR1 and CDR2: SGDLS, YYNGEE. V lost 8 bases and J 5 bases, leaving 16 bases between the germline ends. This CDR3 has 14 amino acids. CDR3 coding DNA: TGTGCCAGTTCATCCGGACAAGAGAATGAAAAACTGTTTTTT. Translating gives CASSSGQENEKLFF.

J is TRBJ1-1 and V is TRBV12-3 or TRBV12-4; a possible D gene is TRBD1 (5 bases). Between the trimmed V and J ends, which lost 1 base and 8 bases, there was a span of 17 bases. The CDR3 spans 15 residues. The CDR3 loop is CASSLGLSVGTEAFF. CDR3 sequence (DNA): TGTGCCAGCAGTTTAGGATTGAGTGTCGGGACGGAAGCTTTCTTT.

The CDR3 DNA sequence: TGTGCCAGCAGCTTGTCAGGCCTTAACTATGGCTACACCTTC. Its protein is CASSLSGLNYGYTF. The rearrangement uses TRBV7-9 and TRBJ1-2; D gene unclear. From germline, CDR1 is SEHNR and CDR2 FQNEAQ (reference sequence). V lost 3 bases, J lost 1 base, and 9 bases lay in between. The CDR3 has 14 residues.

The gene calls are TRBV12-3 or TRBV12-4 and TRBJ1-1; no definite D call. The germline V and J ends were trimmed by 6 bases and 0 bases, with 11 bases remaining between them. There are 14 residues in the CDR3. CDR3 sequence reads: CASSPRRMNTEAFF. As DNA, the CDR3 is TGTGCCAGCAGCCCTCGGCGCATGAACACTGAAGCTTTCTTT.

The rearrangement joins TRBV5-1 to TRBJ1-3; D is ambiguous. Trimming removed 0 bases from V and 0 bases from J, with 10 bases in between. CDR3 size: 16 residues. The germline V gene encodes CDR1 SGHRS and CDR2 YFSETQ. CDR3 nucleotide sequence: TGCGCCAGCAGCTTGGCTGGTGGAAGCTCTGGAAACACCATATATTTT. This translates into CASSLAGGSSGNTIYF.

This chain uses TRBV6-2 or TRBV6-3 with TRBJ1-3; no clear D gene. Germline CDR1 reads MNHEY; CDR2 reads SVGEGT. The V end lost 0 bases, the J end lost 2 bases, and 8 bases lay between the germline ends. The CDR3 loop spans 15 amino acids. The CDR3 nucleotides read TGTGCCAGCAGTTACTCGATTGAGACTGGAAACACCATATATTTT. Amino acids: CASSYSIETGNTIYF.

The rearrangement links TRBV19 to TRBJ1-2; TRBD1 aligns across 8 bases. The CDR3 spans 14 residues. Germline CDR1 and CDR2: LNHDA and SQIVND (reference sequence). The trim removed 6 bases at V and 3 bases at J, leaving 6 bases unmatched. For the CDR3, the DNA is TGTGCCAGTAGACGGACAGGGAATGACTATGGCTACACCTTC. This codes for CASRRTGNDYGYTF.

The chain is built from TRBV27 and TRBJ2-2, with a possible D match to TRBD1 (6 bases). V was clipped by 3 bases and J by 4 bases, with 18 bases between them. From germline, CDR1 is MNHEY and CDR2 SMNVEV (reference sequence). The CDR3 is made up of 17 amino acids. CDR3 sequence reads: CASSLFNRIRGTGELFF. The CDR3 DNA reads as TGTGCCAGCAGTTTGTTCAATAGGATCAGGGGCACCGGGGAGCTGTTTTTT.

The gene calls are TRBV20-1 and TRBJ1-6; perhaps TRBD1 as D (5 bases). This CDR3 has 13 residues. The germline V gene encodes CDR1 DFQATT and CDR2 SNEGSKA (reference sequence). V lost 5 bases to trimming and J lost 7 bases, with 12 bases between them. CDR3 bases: TGCAGTGCTGGGGACCAGACAAATTCACCCCTCCACTTT. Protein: CSAGDQTNSPLHF.

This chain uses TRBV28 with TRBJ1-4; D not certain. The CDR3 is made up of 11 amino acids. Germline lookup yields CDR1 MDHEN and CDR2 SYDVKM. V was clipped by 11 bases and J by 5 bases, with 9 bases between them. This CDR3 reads CASGLNEKLFF. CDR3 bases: TGTGCCTCCGGTCTGAATGAAAAACTGTTTTTT.

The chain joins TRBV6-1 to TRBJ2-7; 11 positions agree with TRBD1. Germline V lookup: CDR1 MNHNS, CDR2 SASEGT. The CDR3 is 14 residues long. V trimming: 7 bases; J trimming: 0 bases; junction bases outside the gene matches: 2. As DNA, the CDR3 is TGTGCCAGCACCGGACAGGGGGCCTCCTACGAGCAGTACTTC. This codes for CASTGQGASYEQYF.

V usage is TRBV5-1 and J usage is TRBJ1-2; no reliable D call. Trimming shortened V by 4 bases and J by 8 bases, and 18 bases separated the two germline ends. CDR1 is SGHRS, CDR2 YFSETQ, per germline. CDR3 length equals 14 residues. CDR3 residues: CASSPLAGKEGYTF. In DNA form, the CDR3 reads TGCGCCAGCAGCCCTCTAGCAGGAAAGGAGGGCTACACCTTC.

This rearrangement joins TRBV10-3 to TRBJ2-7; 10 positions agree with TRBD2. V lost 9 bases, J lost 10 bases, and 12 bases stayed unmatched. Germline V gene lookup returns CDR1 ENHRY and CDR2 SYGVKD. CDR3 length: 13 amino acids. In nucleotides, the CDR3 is TGTGCCATTTTAGCCGGGACTAGCGACGTACAGTACTTC. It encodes CAILAGTSDVQYF.

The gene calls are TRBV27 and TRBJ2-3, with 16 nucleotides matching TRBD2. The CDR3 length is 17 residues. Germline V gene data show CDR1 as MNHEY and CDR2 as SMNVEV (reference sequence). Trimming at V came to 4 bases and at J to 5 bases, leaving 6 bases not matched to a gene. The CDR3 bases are TGTGCCAGCAGTTCTCCGGGACTAGCGGGGGGGCGAGATACGCAGTATTTT. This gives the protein CASSSPGLAGGRDTQYF.

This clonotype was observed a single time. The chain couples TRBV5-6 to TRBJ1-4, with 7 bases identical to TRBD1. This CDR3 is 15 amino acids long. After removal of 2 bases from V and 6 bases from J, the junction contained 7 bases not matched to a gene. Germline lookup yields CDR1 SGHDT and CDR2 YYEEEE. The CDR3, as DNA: TGTGCCAGCAGCTTTCCGGACAGGAGAGATGAAAAACTGTTTTTT. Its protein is CASSFPDRRDEKLFF.

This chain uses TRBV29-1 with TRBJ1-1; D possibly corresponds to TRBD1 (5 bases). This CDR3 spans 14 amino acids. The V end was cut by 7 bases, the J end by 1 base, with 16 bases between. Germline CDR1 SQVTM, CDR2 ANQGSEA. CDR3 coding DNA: TGCAGCGCAATTCCGGGGGGGAAGAACACTGAAGCTTTCTTT. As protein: CSAIPGGKNTEAFF.